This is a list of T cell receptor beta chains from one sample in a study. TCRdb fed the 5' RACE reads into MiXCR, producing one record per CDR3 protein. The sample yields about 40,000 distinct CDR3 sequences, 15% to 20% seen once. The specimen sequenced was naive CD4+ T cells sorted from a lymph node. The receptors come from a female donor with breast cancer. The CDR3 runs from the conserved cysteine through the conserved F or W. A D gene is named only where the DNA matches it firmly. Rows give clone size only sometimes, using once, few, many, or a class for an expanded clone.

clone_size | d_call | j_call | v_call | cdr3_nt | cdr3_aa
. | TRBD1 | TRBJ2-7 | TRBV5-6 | TGTGCCAACAGCTTAGGGACAGGGGACTACGAGCAGTACTTC | CANSLGTGDYEQYF
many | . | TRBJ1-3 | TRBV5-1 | TGCGCCAGCAGCTTGGAGGGCAGGACCTATTCTGGAAACACCATATATTTT | CASSLEGRTYSGNTIYF
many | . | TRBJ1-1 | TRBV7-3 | TGTGCCAGCAGCCCCGTGGACGGGGGGGCTGAAGCTTTCTTT | CASSPVDGGAEAFF
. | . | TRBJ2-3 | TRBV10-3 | TGTGCCACCAGCGCCCGGGAACCCCCGCAGTATTTT | CATSAREPPQYF
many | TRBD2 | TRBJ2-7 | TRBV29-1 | TGCAGCGTGGGCCCAGCGGGGTCCTACGAGCAGTACTTC | CSVGPAGSYEQYF
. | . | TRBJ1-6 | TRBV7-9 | TGTGCCAGCAGCTCGCAGGGGCACCCTAATTCACCCCTCCACTTT | CASSSQGHPNSPLHF
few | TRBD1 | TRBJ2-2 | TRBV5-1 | TGCGCCAGCAGCCTCACAGGGGATGCCGGGGAGCTGTTTTTT | CASSLTGDAGELFF
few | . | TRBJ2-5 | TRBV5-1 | TGCGCCAGCAGCTTAAGCTTGGAAGAGACCCAGTACTTC | CASSLSLEETQYF
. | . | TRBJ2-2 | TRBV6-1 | TGTGCCAGCAGTGATCTACGGAACACCGGGGAGCTGTTTTTT | CASSDLRNTGELFF
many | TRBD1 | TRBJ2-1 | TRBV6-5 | TGTGCCAGCAGTTACTTGGGCAGGGGGTCCTCGAATGAGCAGTTCTTC | CASSYLGRGSSNEQFF
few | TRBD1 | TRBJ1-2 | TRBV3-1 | TGTGCCAGCCGCTCGACAGGGTTTGGCTACACCTTC | CASRSTGFGYTF
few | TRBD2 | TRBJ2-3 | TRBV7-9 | TGTGCCAGCAGCTTGGGACTAGCGGGAGATGGAGCAGATACGCAGTATTTT | CASSLGLAGDGADTQYF
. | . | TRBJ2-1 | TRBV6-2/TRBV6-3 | TGTGCCAGCGGGGGCGCCAGGGAGCAGTTCTTC | CASGGAREQFF
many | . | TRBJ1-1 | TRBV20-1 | TGCAGTGCTAGACCGGGGACGGACACTGAAGCTTTCTTT | CSARPGTDTEAFF
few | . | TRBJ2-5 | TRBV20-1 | TGCAGTGCTAGAGGCAGAGGCTACCAAGAGACCCAGTACTTC | CSARGRGYQETQYF
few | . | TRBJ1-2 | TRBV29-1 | TGCAGCGTTGACCGGGGAAGCTACACCTTC | CSVDRGSYTF
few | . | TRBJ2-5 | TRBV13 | TGTGCCAGCAGCTTAACGGGCGGGGATAGATTGGAGACCCAGTACTTC | CASSLTGGDRLETQYF
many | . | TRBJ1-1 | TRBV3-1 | TGTGCCAGCAGCCCCCGCTCTGGGGTCATGAACACTGAAGCTTTCTTT | CASSPRSGVMNTEAFF
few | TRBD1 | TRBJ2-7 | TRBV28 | TGTGCCAGCAGTGTCCCACAGATCCGGACAGGGGCAGTCGTGTCCTACGAGCAGTACTTC | CASSVPQIRTGAVVSYEQYF
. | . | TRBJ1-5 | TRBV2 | TGTGCCAGCAGAACCCTAAAAGGGGGACAGCCCCAGCATTTT | CASRTLKGGQPQHF
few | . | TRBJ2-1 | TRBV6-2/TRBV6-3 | TGTGCCAGCAGTTACTCGGAGCCAGGGGCTCCGTTCTTC | CASSYSEPGAPFF
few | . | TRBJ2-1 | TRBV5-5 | TGTGCCAGCAGCCCCCAGGTGATTTACAATGAGCAGTTCTTC | CASSPQVIYNEQFF
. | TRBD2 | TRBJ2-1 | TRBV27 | TGTGCCAGCAGTTTCGGGTTAGCGGGAAGAACTGAGCAGTTCTTC | CASSFGLAGRTEQFF
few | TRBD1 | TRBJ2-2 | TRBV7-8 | TGTGCCAGCAGCCGCCGGGACAGGCCAACCGGGGAGCTGTTTTTT | CASSRRDRPTGELFF
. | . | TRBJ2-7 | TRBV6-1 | TGTGCCAGCAGTACAGGTCCGGCCTGCGAGCAGTACTTC | CASSTGPACEQYF
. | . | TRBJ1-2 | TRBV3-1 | TGTGCCTGCAGCCAAGATGGAGGGACCGGCCAACACACCTTC | CACSQDGGTGQHTF
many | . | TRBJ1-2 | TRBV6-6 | TGTGCCAGCAGTTACGGGGGTTATGGCTACACCTTC | CASSYGGYGYTF
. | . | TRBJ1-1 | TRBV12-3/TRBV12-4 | TGTGCCAGCAAGGAGGAATCTGAAGCTTTCTTT | CASKEESEAFF
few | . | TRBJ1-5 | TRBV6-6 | TGTGCCAGCTGGCGGTTAAGGGACAATCAGCCCCAGCATTTT | CASWRLRDNQPQHF
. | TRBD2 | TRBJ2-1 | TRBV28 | TGTGCCGCGGCGGGAGGCCCGCTAGCCTCCTACAATGAGCAGTTCTTC | CAAAGGPLASYNEQFF
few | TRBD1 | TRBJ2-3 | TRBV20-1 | TGCAGTGCTAGAGGCGAGAACAGGGGGCTTACAGATACGCAGTATTTT | CSARGENRGLTDTQYF
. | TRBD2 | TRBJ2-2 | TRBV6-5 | TGTGCCAGCAGTTACTCCGGGCTAGCGGGTAACACCGGGGAGCTGTTTTTT | CASSYSGLAGNTGELFF
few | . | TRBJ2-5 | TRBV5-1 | TGCGCCAGCAGCTTCAACTACCAAGAGACCCAGTACTTC | CASSFNYQETQYF
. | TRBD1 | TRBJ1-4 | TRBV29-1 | TGCAGCGTTGAACCCTCAGGGGGGGAAAAACTGTTTTTT | CSVEPSGGEKLFF
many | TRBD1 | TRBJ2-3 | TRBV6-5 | TGTGCCAGCAGTTACGGGACAGGAGACACAGATACGCAGTATTTT | CASSYGTGDTDTQYF
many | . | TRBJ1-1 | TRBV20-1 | TGCAGTGCTAGGTGGGGAAGTGACACTGAAGCTTTCTTT | CSARWGSDTEAFF
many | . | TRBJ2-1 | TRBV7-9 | TGTGCCAGCAGCCGTGGTGGGAATGAGCAGTTCTTC | CASSRGGNEQFF
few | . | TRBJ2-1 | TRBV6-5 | TGTGCCAGCAGCCCTCAAAGGGACCAAATATTCGGGCAGTTCTTC | CASSPQRDQIFGQFF
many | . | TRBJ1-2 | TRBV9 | TGTGCCAGCAGTGCCATAGGGACTTCGAACTATGGCTACACCTTC | CASSAIGTSNYGYTF
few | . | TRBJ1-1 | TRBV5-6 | TGTGCCAGCAGCTTAGCCGGGGAGTTGAGGACTGAAGCTTTCTTT | CASSLAGELRTEAFF
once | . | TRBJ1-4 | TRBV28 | TGTGCCAGCAGTTTCCGCCTTACCCTTGAAAAACTGTTTTTT | CASSFRLTLEKLFF
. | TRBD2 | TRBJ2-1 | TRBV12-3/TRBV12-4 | TGTGCCAGCAGTTTAACCCATATCAGCGGGAGCACCCACAATGAGCAGTTCTTC | CASSLTHISGSTHNEQFF
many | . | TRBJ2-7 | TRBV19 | TGTGCCAGTAGTATAGCTTCAGCAGGCTCCTACGAGCAGTACTTC | CASSIASAGSYEQYF
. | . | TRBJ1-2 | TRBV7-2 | TGTGCCAGCAGCTTGGTAGGCAGGGCAAGTCTTAGTGGCTACACCTTC | CASSLVGRASLSGYTF
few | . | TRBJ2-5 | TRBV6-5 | TGTGCCAGCACCGAGAGGGGGGGCCGCTTGGAGACCCAGTGCTTC | CASTERGGRLETQCF
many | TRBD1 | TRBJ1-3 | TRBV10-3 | TGTGCCACCTACCAGGGGGGTGCCACCATATATTTT | CATYQGGATIYF
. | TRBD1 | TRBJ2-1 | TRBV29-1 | TGCAGCGTACAGGGGGTCGGGAATGAGCAGTTCTTC | CSVQGVGNEQFF
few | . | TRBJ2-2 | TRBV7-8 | TGTGCCAGCAGCTTAGCGTCGAGGGTGGCCGGGGAGCTGTTTTTT | CASSLASRVAGELFF
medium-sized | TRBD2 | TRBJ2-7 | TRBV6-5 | TGTGCCAGCAGTCGACGTCTAGCGGCGTCCTACGAGCAGTACTTC | CASSRRLAASYEQYF
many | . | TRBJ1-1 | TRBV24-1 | TGTGCCACCAGCCGGGCATCGAACACTGAAGCTTTCTTT | CATSRASNTEAFF
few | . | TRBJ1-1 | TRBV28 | TGTGCCAGCAGAACAGCGATAAGGTACACTGAAGCTTTCTTT | CASRTAIRYTEAFF
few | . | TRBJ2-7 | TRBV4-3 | TGCGCCAGCAGCCAAGATTTTGGTGCCGCCGGGCAGTACTTC | CASSQDFGAAGQYF
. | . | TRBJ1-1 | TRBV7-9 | TGTGCCAGCAGCTTGACGGGCGCTGAAGCTTTCTTT | CASSLTGAEAFF
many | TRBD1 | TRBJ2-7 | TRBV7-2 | TGTGCCAGCAGACGTACAGGGGTTGACGAGCAGTACTTC | CASRRTGVDEQYF
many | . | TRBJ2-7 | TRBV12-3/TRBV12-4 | TGTGCCAGCAGCTATAGGCCCCCCGGCGAGCAGTACTTC | CASSYRPPGEQYF
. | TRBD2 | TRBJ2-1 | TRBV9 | TGTGCCAGCAATCGGGTAGCGGGAGGACCCTACAATGAGCAGTTCTTC | CASNRVAGGPYNEQFF